The rows below give T cell receptor beta chains drawn from one sample of a study of blood T cell repertoires in COVID-19. Some clones are missing from TCRdb's copy, which holds only in-frame ones; the method was immunoSEQ multiplex PCR. The sample yields 100,000 to 120,000 clones, about 88% seen once. The source material was peripheral blood. The receptor set was obtained from a woman between 50 and 59 years old with acute or convalescent COVID-19. The CDR3 runs from the conserved cysteine through the conserved F or W. Each record gives: J gene, V gene, D gene, clone size, CDR3 DNA, CDR3 protein. D genes are given only for firm matches. Size is omitted from some rows. Given values are once, few, many or a class for expanded clones.

>TRBJ2-2|TRBV5-1|TRBD1|once
TGCGCCAGCAGCTCCTGGGACAGAGACACCGGGGAGCTGTTTTTT
CASSSWDRDTGELFF
>TRBJ2-7|TRBV7-2|-|-
TGTGCCAGCAGCTTAGATGTAGCGACGCAGTACTTC
CASSLDVATQYF
>TRBJ2-7|TRBV2|-|-
TGTGCCAGCAGTGGAACAGGGCGGTCCTACGAGCAGTACTTC
CASSGTGRSYEQYF
>TRBJ1-5|TRBV18|TRBD1|-
TGTGCCAGCTCACTCAGCACGCACAGGGGAAATCAGCCCCAGCATTTT
CASSLSTHRGNQPQHF
>TRBJ1-2|TRBV5-3|-|-
TGTGCCAGAAGCAGAGACCGGCGGGGGAGTCCTAACTATGGCTACACCTTC
CARSRDRRGSPNYGYTF
>TRBJ2-1|TRBV10-3|-|-
TGTGCCATCAGTGAGGGTACCTCAACAGTAATGGACAATGAGCAGTTCTTC
CAISEGTSTVMDNEQFF
>TRBJ2-2|TRBV29-1|TRBD2|once
TGCAGCGTTGAAGAGGGTCTAGCGGGAGGGCTATTTTTT
CSVEEGLAGGLFF
>TRBJ1-5|TRBV3-1/TRBV3-2|-|-
TGTGCCAGCAGCCAAGCTGGGGCCAATCAGCCCCAGCATTTT
CASSQAGANQPQHF
>TRBJ2-7|TRBV19|-|-
TGTGCCAGTAGTATAGATGGGGAGTACGAGCAGTACTTC
CASSIDGEYEQYF
>TRBJ1-4|TRBV7-2|-|-
TGTGCCAGCAGCGTCCCGAGCGGGGTAACTCGTGAAAAACTGTTTTTT
CASSVPSGVTREKLFF
>TRBJ2-5|TRBV27|-|-
TGTGCCAGCAGTTTACAGGCCAGGGCACCTCAAGAGACCCAGTACTTC
CASSLQARAPQETQYF
>TRBJ1-3|TRBV2|-|-
TGTGCCAGCGGAGAGAGCTCTGGAAACACCATATATTTT
CASGESSGNTIYF
>TRBJ2-1|TRBV28|TRBD2|few
TGTGCCAGCAGTTTGGCTGGAACTAGCGGGAGATACAATGAGCAGTTCTTC
CASSLAGTSGRYNEQFF
>TRBJ2-1|TRBV3-1/TRBV3-2|TRBD2|-
TGTGCCAGCAGCTCGGGACTAGCGGGAGCCCATGAGCAGTTCTTC
CASSSGLAGAHEQFF
>TRBJ2-7|TRBV2|-|-
TGTGCCAGCAGTCCTGGAGGTTACGAGCAGTACTTC
CASSPGGYEQYF
>TRBJ2-1|TRBV11-2|TRBD2|-
TGTGCCAGCAGCCATTGGACTAGCTCCTACAATGAGCAGTTCTTC
CASSHWTSSYNEQFF
>TRBJ1-3|TRBV5-4|-|few
TGTGCCAGCAGCTTCGAGAGACTTCGAAACACCATATATTTT
CASSFERLRNTIYF
>TRBJ2-5|TRBV3-1/TRBV3-2|TRBD1|-
TGTGCCAGCAGCCAAAGACAGGGCGGGGAGACCCAGTACTTC
CASSQRQGGETQYF
>TRBJ2-3|TRBV7-2|-|-
TGTGCCAGCAGCTTAGGGCGGTCAGATACGCAGTATTTT
CASSLGRSDTQYF
>TRBJ1-1|TRBV19|TRBD1|-
TGTGCCAGTATGAGGGGGCAAGGGGACACTGAAGCTTTCTTT
CASMRGQGDTEAFF
>TRBJ1-1|TRBV18|-|-
TGTGCCAGCTCACCCACGAGGGGGAGCGCTGAAGCTTTCTTT
CASSPTRGSAEAFF
>TRBJ1-5|TRBV3-1/TRBV3-2|-|-
TGTGCCAGCAGCCCGGACACCAGTGCTCAGCCCCAGCATTTT
CASSPDTSAQPQHF
>TRBJ2-1|TRBV6-5|TRBD2|-
TGTGCCAGCAGTTACTCCGCGGGAGGGCTGGAGCAGTTCTTC
CASSYSAGGLEQFF
>TRBJ1-4|TRBV28|TRBD1|few
TGTGCCAGCAGTTTAAGGGACAGGCTAATGCAAAAACTGTTTTTT
CASSLRDRLMQKLFF
>TRBJ1-1|TRBV19|-|-
TGTGCCAGTAGTGGACCGGGGGGGATGAGGACTGAAGCTTTCTTT
CASSGPGGMRTEAFF
>TRBJ2-1|TRBV12-5|-|-
TGTGCTAGTTGGCGGGGACGGCGGACGGTGCCTTACAATGAGCAGTTCTTC
CASWRGRRTVPYNEQFF
>TRBJ1-4|TRBV20-1|-|-
TGCAGTGCTAGTGGAGGGCTGTCTAATGAAAAACTGTTTTTT
CSASGGLSNEKLFF
>TRBJ2-7|TRBV9|TRBD1|-
TGTGCCAGCAGCGTTGGGACAGGGCGCTACGAGCAGTACTTC
CASSVGTGRYEQYF
>TRBJ2-5|TRBV24-1|TRBD2|once
TGTGCCACCAGTGATTGGGGACTAGCGGGACGAGAGACCCAGTACTTC
CATSDWGLAGRETQYF
>TRBJ1-6|TRBV6-5|-|-
TGTGCCAGCAGTTCACGGGGGAATTCACCCCTCCACTTT
CASSSRGNSPLHF
>TRBJ2-6|TRBV19|-|-
TGTGCCAGTAGTAGGAGCTCTGGGGCCAACGTCCTGACTTTC
CASSRSSGANVLTF
>TRBJ2-7|TRBV7-6|-|-
TGTGCCAGCAGCTTAGGCGCGGGCGGAACCTACGAGCAGTACTTC
CASSLGAGGTYEQYF
>TRBJ2-3|TRBV5-1|TRBD2|-
TGCGCCAGCAGCTTGGGGCTCAGCGGGAGCGGCGCAGATACGCAGTATTTT
CASSLGLSGSGADTQYF
>TRBJ2-2|TRBV10-3|-|once
TGTGCCATCAGTGAGGAACAGGGCCCCTCGAACACCGGGGAGCTGTTTTTT
CAISEEQGPSNTGELFF
>TRBJ1-3|TRBV7-2|-|-
TGTGCCAGCAGTTTCACGCGGAACACCATATATTTT
CASSFTRNTIYF
>TRBJ2-3|TRBV10-3|-|-
TGTGCCATCAAGCGGGGCACAGATACGCAGTATTTT
CAIKRGTDTQYF
>TRBJ1-1|TRBV19|TRBD1|-
TGTGCCAGTAGTCACAGGGGATCGGAAGCTTTCTTT
CASSHRGSEAFF
>TRBJ2-4|TRBV18|-|-
TGTGCCAGCTCACCTCCCGGCCGAGGCAAAAACATTCAGTACTTC
CASSPPGRGKNIQYF
>TRBJ1-1|TRBV2|-|once
TGTGCCAGCAGTGACTGGAGCATGAACACTGAAGCTTTCTTT
CASSDWSMNTEAFF
>TRBJ2-7|TRBV5-1|TRBD1|-
TGCGCCAGCAGCATCTCATCAGGGGGCGAGCAGTACTTC
CASSISSGGEQYF
>TRBJ2-3|TRBV19|TRBD2|-
TGTGCCAGTAGTATGACTAGCGGGAGTACAGATACGCAGTATTTT
CASSMTSGSTDTQYF
>TRBJ2-1|TRBV27|TRBD2|-
TGTGCCAGCAGTCGCGGGACTAGCGGTTCCCCAGGCTACAATGAGCAGTTCTTC
CASSRGTSGSPGYNEQFF